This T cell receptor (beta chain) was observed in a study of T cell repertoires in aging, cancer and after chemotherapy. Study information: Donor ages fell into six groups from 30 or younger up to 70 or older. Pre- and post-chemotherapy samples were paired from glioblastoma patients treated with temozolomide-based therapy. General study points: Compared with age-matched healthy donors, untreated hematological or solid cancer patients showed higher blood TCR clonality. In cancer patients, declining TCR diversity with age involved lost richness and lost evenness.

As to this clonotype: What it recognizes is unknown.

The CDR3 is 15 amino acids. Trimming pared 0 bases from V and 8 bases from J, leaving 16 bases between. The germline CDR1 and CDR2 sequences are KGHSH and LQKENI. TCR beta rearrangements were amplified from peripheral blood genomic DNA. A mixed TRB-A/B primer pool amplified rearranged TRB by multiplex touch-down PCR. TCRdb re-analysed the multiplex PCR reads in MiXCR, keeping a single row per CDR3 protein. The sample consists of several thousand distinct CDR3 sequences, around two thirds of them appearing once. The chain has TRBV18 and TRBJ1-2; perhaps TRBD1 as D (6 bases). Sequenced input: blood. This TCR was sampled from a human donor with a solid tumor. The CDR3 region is CASSPPSGTLFGYTF. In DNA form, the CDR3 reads TGTGCCAGCTCACCACCGTCAGGGACACTCTTCGGCTACACCTTC.